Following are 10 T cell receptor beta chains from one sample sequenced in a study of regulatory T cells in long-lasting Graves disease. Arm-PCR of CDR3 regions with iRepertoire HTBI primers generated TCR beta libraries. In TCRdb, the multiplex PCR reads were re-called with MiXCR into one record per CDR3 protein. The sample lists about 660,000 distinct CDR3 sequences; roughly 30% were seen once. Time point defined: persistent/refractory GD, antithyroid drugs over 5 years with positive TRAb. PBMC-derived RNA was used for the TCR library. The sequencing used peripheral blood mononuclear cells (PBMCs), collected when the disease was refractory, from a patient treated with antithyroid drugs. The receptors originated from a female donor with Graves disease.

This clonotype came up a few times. The CDR3 DNA sequence: TGTGCCAGTAGTAGGGAGCCTCCGAACACTGAAGCTTTCTTT. This translates into CASSREPPNTEAFF. The genes are TRBV19 and TRBJ1-1; D remains unclear. CDR3 length equals 14 residues. V dropped 4 bases and J dropped 1 base, with 10 bases sitting between them. CDR1 is LNHDA and CDR2 is SQIVND in the germline V gene (reference sequence).

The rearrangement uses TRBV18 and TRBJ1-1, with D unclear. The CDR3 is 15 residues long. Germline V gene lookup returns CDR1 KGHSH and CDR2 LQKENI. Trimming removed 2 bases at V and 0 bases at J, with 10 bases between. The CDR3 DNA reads TGTGCCAGCTCACCAGTCACAGACATGAACACTGAAGCTTTCTTT. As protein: CASSPVTDMNTEAFF.

CDR3 protein: CASSFGQEQYF. CDR3 nucleotide sequence: TGTGCCAGCAGTTTCGGTCAGGAGCAGTACTTC. The chain combines TRBV27 with TRBJ2-7, with D unresolved. Trimming cost V 3 bases and J 7 bases, with 7 bases left between them. Germline V lookup: CDR1 MNHEY, CDR2 SMNVEV (reference sequence). The CDR3 runs 11 residues.

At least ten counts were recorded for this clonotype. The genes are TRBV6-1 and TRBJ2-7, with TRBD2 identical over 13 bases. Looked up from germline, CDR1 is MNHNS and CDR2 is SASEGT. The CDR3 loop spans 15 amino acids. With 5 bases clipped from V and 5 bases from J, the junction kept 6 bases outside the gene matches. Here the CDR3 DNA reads TGTGCCAGCAGTCCTAGGACTAGCGGGAGCAACGAGCAGTACTTC. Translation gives CASSPRTSGSNEQYF.

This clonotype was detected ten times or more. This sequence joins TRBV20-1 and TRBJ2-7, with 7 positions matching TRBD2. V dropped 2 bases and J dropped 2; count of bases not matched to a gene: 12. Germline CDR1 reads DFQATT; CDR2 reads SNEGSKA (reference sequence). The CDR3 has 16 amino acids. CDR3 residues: CSARPSGREGTYEQYF. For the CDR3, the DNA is TGCAGTGCTAGACCCTCTGGGAGGGAGGGGACCTACGAGCAGTACTTC.

The CDR3 reads CSAQAPGHLYEQYF. The CDR3 region has the DNA TGCAGTGCTCAGGCTCCGGGACACCTCTACGAGCAGTACTTC. The V call is TRBV20-1, the J call TRBJ2-7; possible D gene TRBD1, 6 bases. The length of the CDR3 is 14 residues. Looked up from germline, CDR1 is DFQATT and CDR2 is SNEGSKA (reference sequence). Between the trimmed V and J ends, which lost 5 bases and 3 bases, there was a span of 17 bases.

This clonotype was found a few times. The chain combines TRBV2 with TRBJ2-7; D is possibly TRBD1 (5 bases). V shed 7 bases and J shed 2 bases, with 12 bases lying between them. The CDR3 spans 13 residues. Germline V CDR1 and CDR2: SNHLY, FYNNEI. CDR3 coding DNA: TGTGCCAGCACACGGACATCGCCCTACGAGCAGTACTTC. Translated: CASTRTSPYEQYF.

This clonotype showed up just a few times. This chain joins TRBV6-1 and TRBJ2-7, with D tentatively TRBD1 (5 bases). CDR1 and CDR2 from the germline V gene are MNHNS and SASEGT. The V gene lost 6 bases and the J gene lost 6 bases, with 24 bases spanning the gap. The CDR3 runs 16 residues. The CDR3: CASSSLRPQGLSEQYF. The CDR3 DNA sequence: TGTGCCAGCAGCTCCCTACGGCCGCAGGGTCTTTCCGAGCAGTACTTC.

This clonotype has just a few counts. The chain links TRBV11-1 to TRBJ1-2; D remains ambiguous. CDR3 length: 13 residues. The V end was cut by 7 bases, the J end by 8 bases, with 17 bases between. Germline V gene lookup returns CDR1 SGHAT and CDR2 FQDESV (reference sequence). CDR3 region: CASTSVAGEGYTF. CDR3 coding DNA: TGTGCCAGCACCTCGGTGGCCGGGGAGGGCTACACCTTC. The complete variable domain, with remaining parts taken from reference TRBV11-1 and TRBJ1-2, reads EAEVAQSPRYKITEKSQAVAFWCDPISGHATLYWYRQILGQGPELLVQFQDESVVDDSQLPKDRFSAERLKGVDSTLKIQPAELGDSAMYLCASTSVAGEGYTFGSGTRLTVV.

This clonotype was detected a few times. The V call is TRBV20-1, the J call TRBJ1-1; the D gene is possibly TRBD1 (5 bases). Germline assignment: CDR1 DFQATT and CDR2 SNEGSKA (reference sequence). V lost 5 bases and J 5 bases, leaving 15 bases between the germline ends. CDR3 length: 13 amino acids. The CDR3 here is CSARPQGWTEAFF. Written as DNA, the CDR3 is TGCAGTGCTCGGCCTCAGGGATGGACTGAAGCTTTCTTT.